This T cell receptor (beta chain) was observed in a study of T cells after yellow fever vaccination. Study-level results: Peaking on day 5 versus 15, the secondary response was faster but weaker. Clonotype sharing between CD4 and CD8 compartments was small.

Remarks on this clonotype: No antigen is known for it.

V lost 0 bases and J lost 4, with 10 bases in between. Germline CDR1 reads LGHDT; CDR2 reads YNNKEL (reference sequence). There are 15 residues in the CDR3. In TCRdb, the 5' RACE reads were re-called with MiXCR into one record per CDR3 protein. The sample holds roughly 500,000 distinct CDR3 sequences, 15% to 20% seen once. This sample comprised PBMCs, obtained 15 days after the yellow fever booster vaccination. The TCR originated in a man aged 25 to 40 who received the YFV17D yellow fever vaccine. The chain has TRBV3-1 and TRBJ2-1; D is possibly TRBD2 (6 bases). The CDR3 bases are TGTGCCAGCAGCCAAGATCCTAGCGTTTACAATGAGCAGTTCTTC. It yields the protein CASSQDPSVYNEQFF.